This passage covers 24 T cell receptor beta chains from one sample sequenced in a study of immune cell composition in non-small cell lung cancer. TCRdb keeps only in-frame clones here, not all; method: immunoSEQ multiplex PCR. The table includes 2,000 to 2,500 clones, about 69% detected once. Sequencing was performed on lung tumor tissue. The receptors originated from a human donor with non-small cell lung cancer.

The CDR3 spells CASSLLLAGGPYNEQFF. The CDR3 DNA sequence: TGTGCCAGCAGTTTACTCCTAGCGGGAGGGCCCTACAATGAGCAGTTCTTC. The rearrangement joins TRBV27 to TRBJ2-1; TRBD2 matches 12 bases. CDR1 and CDR2 from the germline V gene are MNHEY and SMNVEV (reference sequence). The CDR3 spans 17 residues. V dropped 2 bases and J dropped 2; count of bases not matched to a gene: 4.

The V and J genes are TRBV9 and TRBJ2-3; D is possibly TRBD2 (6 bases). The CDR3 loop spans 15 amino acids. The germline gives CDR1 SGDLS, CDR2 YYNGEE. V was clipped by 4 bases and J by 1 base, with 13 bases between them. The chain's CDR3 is CASSPGVVGTDTQYF. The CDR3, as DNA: TGTGCCAGCAGCCCGGGGGTGGTGGGCACAGATACGCAGTATTTT.

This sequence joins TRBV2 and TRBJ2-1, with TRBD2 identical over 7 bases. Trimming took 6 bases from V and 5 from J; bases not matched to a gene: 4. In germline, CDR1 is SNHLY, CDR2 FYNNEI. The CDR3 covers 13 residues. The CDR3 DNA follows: TGTGCCAGCAGCCGGGACTACCACAATGAGCAGTTCTTC. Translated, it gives CASSRDYHNEQFF.

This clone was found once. The CDR3, as DNA: TGTGCCAGCGGACAGGGGGCAACTGGAAACACCATATATTTT. Its protein is CASGQGATGNTIYF. The V and J genes are TRBV6-5 and TRBJ1-3; TRBD1 matches 11 bases. In germline, CDR1 is MNHEY, CDR2 SVGAGI. The CDR3 runs 14 residues. The ends lost 8 bases at V and 2 bases at J; junction bases unmatched: 2.

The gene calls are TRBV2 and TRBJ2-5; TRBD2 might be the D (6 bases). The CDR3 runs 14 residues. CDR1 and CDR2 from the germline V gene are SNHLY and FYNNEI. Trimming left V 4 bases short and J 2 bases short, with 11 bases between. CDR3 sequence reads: CASSVDYIQETQYF. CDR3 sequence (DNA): TGTGCCAGCAGTGTGGACTACATACAAGAGACCCAGTACTTC.

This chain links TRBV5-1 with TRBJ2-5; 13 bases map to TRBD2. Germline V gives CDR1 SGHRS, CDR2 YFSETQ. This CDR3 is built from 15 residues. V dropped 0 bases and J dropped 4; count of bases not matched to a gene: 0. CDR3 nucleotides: TGCGCCAGCAGCTTGGGGACTAGCGGGGGAGAGACCCAGTACTTC. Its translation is CASSLGTSGGETQYF.

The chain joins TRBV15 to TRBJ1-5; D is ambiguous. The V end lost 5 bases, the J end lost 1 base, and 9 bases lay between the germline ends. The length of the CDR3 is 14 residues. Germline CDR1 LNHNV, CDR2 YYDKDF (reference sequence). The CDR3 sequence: CATSLVRSNQPQHF. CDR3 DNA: TGTGCCACCAGCCTCGTACGGAGCAATCAGCCCCAGCATTTT.

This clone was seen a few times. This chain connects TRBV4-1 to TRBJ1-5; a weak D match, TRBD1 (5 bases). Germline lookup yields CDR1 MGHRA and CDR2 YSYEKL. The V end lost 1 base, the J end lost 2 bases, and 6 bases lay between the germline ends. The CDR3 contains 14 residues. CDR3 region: CASSQGQRNQPQHF. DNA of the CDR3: TGCGCCAGCAGCCAAGGACAGCGCAATCAGCCCCAGCATTTT.

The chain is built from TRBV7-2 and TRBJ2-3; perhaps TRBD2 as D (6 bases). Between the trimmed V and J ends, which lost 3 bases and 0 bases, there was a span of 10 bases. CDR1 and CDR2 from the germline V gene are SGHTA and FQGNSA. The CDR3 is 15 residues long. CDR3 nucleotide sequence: TGTGCCAGCAGCTTCTCGGGAGTAAGCACAGATACGCAGTATTTT. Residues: CASSFSGVSTDTQYF.

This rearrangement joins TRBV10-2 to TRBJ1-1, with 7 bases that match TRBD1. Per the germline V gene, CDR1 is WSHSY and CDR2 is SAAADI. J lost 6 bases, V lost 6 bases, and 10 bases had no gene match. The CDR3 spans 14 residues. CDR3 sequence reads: CASRKGTEGAEAFF. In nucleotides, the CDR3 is TGCGCCAGCAGGAAGGGGACAGAAGGCGCTGAAGCTTTCTTT.

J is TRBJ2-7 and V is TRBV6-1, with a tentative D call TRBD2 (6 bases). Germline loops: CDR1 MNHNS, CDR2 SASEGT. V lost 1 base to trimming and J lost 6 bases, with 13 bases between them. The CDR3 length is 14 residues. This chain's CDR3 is CASSEDGGVGEQYF. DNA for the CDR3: TGTGCCAGCAGTGAAGACGGAGGGGTCGGCGAGCAGTACTTC.

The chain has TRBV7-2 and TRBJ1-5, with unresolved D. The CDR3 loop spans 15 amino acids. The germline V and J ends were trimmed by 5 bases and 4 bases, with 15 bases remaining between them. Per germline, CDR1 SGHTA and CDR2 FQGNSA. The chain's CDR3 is CASSLRSGNNQPQHF. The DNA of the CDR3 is TGTGCCAGCAGCCTGCGTTCGGGGAATAATCAGCCCCAGCATTTT.

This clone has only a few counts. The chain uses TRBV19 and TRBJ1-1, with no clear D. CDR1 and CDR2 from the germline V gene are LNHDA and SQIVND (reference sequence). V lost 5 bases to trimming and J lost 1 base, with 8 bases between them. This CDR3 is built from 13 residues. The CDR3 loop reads CASSYYRNTEAFF. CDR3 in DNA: TGTGCCAGTAGTTATTATCGGAACACTGAAGCTTTCTTT.

CDR3 residues: CASRSTDYSNQPQHF. The CDR3 nucleotides read TGTGCCAGCAGATCGACAGATTATAGCAATCAGCCCCAGCATTTT. The chain links TRBV6-1 to TRBJ1-5; tentatively, D is TRBD1 (5 bases). CDR1 MNHNS and CDR2 SASEGT come from the germline V gene. V dropped 6 bases and J dropped 0 bases, with 12 bases sitting between them. The CDR3 has 15 residues.

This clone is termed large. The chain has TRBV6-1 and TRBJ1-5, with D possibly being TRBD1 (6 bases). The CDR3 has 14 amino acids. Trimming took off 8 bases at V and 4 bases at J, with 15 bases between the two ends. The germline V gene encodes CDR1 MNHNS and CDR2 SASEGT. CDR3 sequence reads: CASAETGSNQPQHF. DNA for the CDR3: TGTGCCAGCGCCGAGACAGGCTCTAATCAGCCCCAGCATTTT.

The CDR3 coding sequence is TGTGCCAGCTCATTCAATCCTAAGGGGCTAGCGGGACAGTACTTC. Amino acid sequence: CASSFNPKGLAGQYF. The chain joins TRBV18 to TRBJ2-7; TRBD2 agrees at 9 bases. The germline gives CDR1 KGHSH, CDR2 LQKENI. Losses at the gene ends were 5 bases for V and 10 bases for J; bases not matched to a gene: 15. This CDR3 is 15 amino acids long.

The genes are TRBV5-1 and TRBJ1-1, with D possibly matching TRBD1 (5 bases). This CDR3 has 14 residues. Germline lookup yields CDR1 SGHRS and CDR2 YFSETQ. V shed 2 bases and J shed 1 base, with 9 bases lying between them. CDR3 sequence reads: CASSLGHPNTEAFF. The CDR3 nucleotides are TGCGCCAGCAGCTTAGGACACCCGAACACTGAAGCTTTCTTT. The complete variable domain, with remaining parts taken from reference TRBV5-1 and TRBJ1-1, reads KAGVTQTPRYLIKTRGQQVTLSCSPISGHRSVSWYQQTPGQGLQFLFEYFSETQRNKGNFPGRFSGRQFSNSRSEMNVSTLELGDSALYLCASSLGHPNTEAFFGQGTRLTVV.

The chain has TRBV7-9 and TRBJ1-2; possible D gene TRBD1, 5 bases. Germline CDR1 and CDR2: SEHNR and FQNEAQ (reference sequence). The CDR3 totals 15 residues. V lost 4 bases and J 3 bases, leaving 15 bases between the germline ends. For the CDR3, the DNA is TGTGCCAGCAGCTCCCTGGACAAGACTCACTATGGCTACACCTTC. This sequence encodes CASSSLDKTHYGYTF.

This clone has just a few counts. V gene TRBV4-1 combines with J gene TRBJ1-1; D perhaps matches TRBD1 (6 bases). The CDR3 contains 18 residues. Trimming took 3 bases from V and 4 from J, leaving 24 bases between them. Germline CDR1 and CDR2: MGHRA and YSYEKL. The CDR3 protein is CASSHLITGKGSGTEAFF. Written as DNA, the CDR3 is TGCGCCAGCAGCCACTTAATCACAGGGAAGGGATCAGGCACTGAAGCTTTCTTT.

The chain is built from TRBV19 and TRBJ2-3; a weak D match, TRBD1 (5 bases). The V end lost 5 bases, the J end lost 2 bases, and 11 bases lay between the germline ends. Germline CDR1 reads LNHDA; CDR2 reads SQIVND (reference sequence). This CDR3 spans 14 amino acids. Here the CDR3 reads CASSPRQTTDTQYF. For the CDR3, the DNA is TGTGCCAGTAGTCCCCGACAGACCACAGATACGCAGTATTTT.

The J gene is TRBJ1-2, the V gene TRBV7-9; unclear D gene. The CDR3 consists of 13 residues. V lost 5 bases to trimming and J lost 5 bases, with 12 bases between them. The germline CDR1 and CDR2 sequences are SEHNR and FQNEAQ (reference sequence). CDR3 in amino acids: CASSLGEGYGYTF. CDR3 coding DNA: TGTGCCAGCAGCCTAGGAGAGGGTTATGGCTACACCTTC.

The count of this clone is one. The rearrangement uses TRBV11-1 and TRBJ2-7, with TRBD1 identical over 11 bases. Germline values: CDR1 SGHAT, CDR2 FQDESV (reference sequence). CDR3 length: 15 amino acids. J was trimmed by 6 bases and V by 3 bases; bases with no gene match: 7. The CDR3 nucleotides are TGTGCCAGCAGCTTTGCAGTCGGGACAGGGGGCGAGCAGTACTTC. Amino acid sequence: CASSFAVGTGGEQYF.

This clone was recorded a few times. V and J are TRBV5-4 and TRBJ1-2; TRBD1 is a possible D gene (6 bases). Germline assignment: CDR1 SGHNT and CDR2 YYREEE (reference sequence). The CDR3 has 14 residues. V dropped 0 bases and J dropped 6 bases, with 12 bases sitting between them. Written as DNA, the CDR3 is TGTGCCAGCAGCTTGGACAGGGCCTTTAATGGCTACACCTTC. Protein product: CASSLDRAFNGYTF.

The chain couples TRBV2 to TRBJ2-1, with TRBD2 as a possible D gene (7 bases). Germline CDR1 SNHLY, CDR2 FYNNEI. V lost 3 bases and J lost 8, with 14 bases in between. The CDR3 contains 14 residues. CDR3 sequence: CASSEGGAVDEQFF. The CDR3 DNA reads TGTGCCAGCAGTGAGGGGGGGGCGGTCGATGAGCAGTTCTTC.